The clone carrying this TCR beta chain appeared a few times. The donors, healthy Caucasians from Russia, were aged about 6 to 95. This record comes from a study of blood T cells in healthy people across ages. This CDR3 contains 15 residues. The V gene lost 1 base and the J gene lost 5 bases, with 12 bases spanning the gap. Germline CDR1 reads MGHRA; CDR2 reads YSYEKL. A second about 7 to 12 cycle PCR used barcoded and J-beta primers. TCRdb reprocessed the 5' RACE reads via MiXCR and lists one record per CDR3 protein. The sample contains roughly 1,500,000 distinct CDR3 sequences, about 31% of which appear only once.

The gene calls are TRBV4-1 and TRBJ2-1, with D possibly being TRBD1 (5 bases). This TCR derives from a woman in her twenties or thirties in good health. The material sequenced was blood. CDR3 DNA sequence: TGCGCCAGCAGCCAAGTATTAGGGGCCGACAATGAGCAGTTCTTC. It specifies CASSQVLGADNEQFF.